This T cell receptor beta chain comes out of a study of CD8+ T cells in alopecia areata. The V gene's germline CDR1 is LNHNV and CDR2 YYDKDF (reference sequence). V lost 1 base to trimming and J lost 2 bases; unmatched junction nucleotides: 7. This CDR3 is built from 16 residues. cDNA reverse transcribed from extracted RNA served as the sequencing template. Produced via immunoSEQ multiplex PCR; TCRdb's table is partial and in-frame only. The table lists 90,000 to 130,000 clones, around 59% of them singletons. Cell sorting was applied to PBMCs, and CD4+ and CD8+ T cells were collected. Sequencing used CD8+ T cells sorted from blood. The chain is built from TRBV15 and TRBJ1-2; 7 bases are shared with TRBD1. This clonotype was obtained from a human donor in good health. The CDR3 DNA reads TGTGCCACCAGCAGAGCACCGCAGGGGGGAAACTATGGCTACACCTTC. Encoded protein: CATSRAPQGGNYGYTF.